One T cell receptor beta chain is described in this entry. Trimming shortened V by 3 bases and J by 0 bases, and 17 bases separated the two germline ends. This CDR3 spans 17 amino acids. Germline V gives CDR1 ENHRY, CDR2 SYGVKD. These data come from a study of blood T cell repertoires in COVID-19. In the study overall: Acute and convalescent COVID-19 samples came from the United States, Italy and Spain. In each case, the material was cDNA or gDNA derived from T cells, B-cell-depleted T cells, or PBMCs.

In the original workflow: Amplification with reference gene primers provided the estimates of nucleated cell counts. Only in-frame clones appear in the TCRdb table, and some are missing; sequencing was by immunoSEQ multiplex PCR. For V, J and clone size, that table is used; D and trimming come from the DNA. This table has approximately 65,000 clones, approximately 94% appearing once. The V gene is TRBV10-3, the J gene TRBJ1-1, with D possibly matching TRBD1 (6 bases). Material: peripheral blood. This clonotype was obtained from a man aged 70-80 years with active COVID-19. CDR3 sequence: CAISERGQFNMNTEAFF. CDR3 DNA: TGTGCCATCAGTGAACGCGGACAGTTCAACATGAACACTGAAGCTTTCTTT.